Sequencing of this TCR beta chain was carried out in a study of vaccination and CD4 T cells after COVID-19. Overall study context: Convalescent cases consisted of six males and four females, of whom two were Hispanic. Sampling after COVID took place at a median of around 91 days (range 35 to 161) following diagnosis.

Sequencing of the DNA from cultured CD4+ T cells was carried out with the Oncomine TCR Beta short-read assay. One entry per CDR3 protein results from TCRdb running MiXCR on the PCR reads. The data contain 15,000 to 25,000 distinct CDR3 sequences, about 38% of them singletons. The sample's treatment: roughly 11-day PBMC culture with coronavirus spike peptide pools or control peptides (ViraFEST assay). Expansion of antigen-specific T cells with peptide pools by ViraFEST preceded sequencing of TCRs. CDR1 and CDR2 (germline): ENHRY, SYGVKD. This CDR3 spans 15 amino acids. Trimming removed 5 bases from V and 7 bases from J; junction bases left unmatched: 5. With respect to this clonotype: Antigen specificity is unknown.

The sequencing input was cultured CD4+ T cells from blood. This sequence originates from a human donor with COVID-19. This chain connects TRBV10-3 to TRBJ2-2; 12 bases fit TRBD2. Written as DNA, the CDR3 is TGTGCCATCAGTCGGACTAGCGGGGAAGTCGGGGAGCTGTTTTTT. Its protein is CAISRTSGEVGELFF.